The rows below give T cell receptor beta chains drawn from one sample of a study of blood T cell repertoires in COVID-19. The assay was immunoSEQ multiplex PCR, and TCRdb's table has in-frame clones only and misses some. Counted here are hundreds of thousands of clones, 89% occurring once; the ten biggest clones make up about 9.5%. The sample comprised PBMCs or T cells enriched from blood (not recorded which). These receptors all come from a woman aged 35 to 49 who had recovered from COVID-19. Both conserved end residues are part of each CDR3. The order of the fields is V gene, clone size, J gene, D gene, CDR3 DNA, CDR3 protein. The D gene is left open where the match is weak. Size tells how often a clone was seen (once, few, many) or the class of an expanded clone, and some rows leave it out.

>TRBV7-9|NA|TRBJ2-5|NA
TGTGCCAGCAGCCCCTTGGGAGGAGGAGAGACCCAGTACTTC
CASSPLGGGETQYF
>TRBV9|NA|TRBJ1-6|TRBD1
TGTGCCAGCAGCTTCCGGACAGGGGGCTCACCCCTCCACTTT
CASSFRTGGSPLHF
>TRBV19|NA|TRBJ1-6|NA
TGTGCCAGTAGTATAGATCAGCGTTCACCCCTCCACTTT
CASSIDQRSPLHF
>TRBV4-1|NA|TRBJ2-5|TRBD1
TGCGCCAGCAGCCAGGCCGGCACAGGGGGGACCCAGTACTTC
CASSQAGTGGTQYF
>TRBV20-1|NA|TRBJ1-2|NA
TGCAGTGCTAGTGAAGGGGCCACCGGGGGCTACACCTTC
CSASEGATGGYTF
>TRBV9|NA|TRBJ2-5|TRBD1
TGTGCCAGCAGCCCACAGGGGAATGGAGAGACCCAGTACTTC
CASSPQGNGETQYF
>TRBV28|once|TRBJ2-1|NA
TGTGCCAGCAGTTTTTCAGGGCGCAATGAGCAGTTCTTC
CASSFSGRNEQFF
>TRBV9|NA|TRBJ2-1|TRBD2
TGTGCCAGCAGCGTAGGGTCGGCGGGAGTGGTTAATGAGCAGTTCTTC
CASSVGSAGVVNEQFF
>TRBV10-3|NA|TRBJ2-6|TRBD1
TGTGCCACCCAAAGCCCGGGACAGGGTGGCACTGGGGCCAACGTCCTGACTTTC
CATQSPGQGGTGANVLTF
>TRBV5-6|NA|TRBJ2-1|NA
TGTGCCAGCAGCTTAGACAGGTACAATGAGCAGTTCTTC
CASSLDRYNEQFF
>TRBV10-1|NA|TRBJ1-3|NA
TGCGCCAGCAGTGATGGGGGCCACTCTGGAAACACCATATATTTT
CASSDGGHSGNTIYF
>TRBV5-1|NA|TRBJ2-7|TRBD1
TGCGCCAGCAGCACCTGGGACAGCTCCTACGAGCAGTACTTC
CASSTWDSSYEQYF
>TRBV29-1|NA|TRBJ2-3|TRBD1
TGCAGCGTGACGGCCGCCAGGGGGTTGGCGCAGTATTTT
CSVTAARGLAQYF
>TRBV12-5|NA|TRBJ2-5|TRBD2
TGTGCTAGTGGTTTGGTACGGCTAGCGGGATGGAGGGAGACCCAGTACTTC
CASGLVRLAGWRETQYF
>TRBV12-5|NA|TRBJ2-5|NA
TGTGCTAGTGGTCAAACCCAAAAAGACAAGCTATTTCAAGAGACCCAGTACTTC
CASGQTQKDKLFQETQYF
>TRBV15|NA|TRBJ2-3|TRBD2
TGTGCCACCAGCGAGCGGGGCCAGAGCCCAGATACGCAGTATTTT
CATSERGQSPDTQYF
>TRBV12-3/TRBV12-4|NA|TRBJ2-7|NA
TGTGCCAGCAGTCTCTTTCCCTACGAGCAGTACTTC
CASSLFPYEQYF
>TRBV6-5|NA|TRBJ1-1|NA
TGTGCCAGCAGTTACTCATTTCCAGACACTGAAGCTTTCTTT
CASSYSFPDTEAFF
>TRBV24-1|NA|TRBJ2-1|TRBD1
TGTGCCACCAGTGACCCAGGGGGCGGCTCCTACAATGAGCAGTTCTTC
CATSDPGGGSYNEQFF
>TRBV21-1|NA|TRBJ2-1|NA
TGTGCCAGCAGCACGAACTCCCCGGGACTAGCGGGGACTGGGGTCGGTGAGCAGTTCTTC
CASSTNSPGLAGTGVGEQFF
>TRBV6-5|many|TRBJ2-7|NA
TGTGCCAGCAGTTACGCTACAGGGAGTGGGCAGTACTTC
CASSYATGSGQYF
>TRBV4-3|NA|TRBJ2-1|TRBD2
TGCGCCAGCAGCCGATCGCGCGGGGGGGCTGGCCCCTACAATGAGCAGTTCTTC
CASSRSRGGAGPYNEQFF
>TRBV21-1|NA|TRBJ1-2|NA
TGTGCCAGCCGCAGGGAGAAAGGTAGCCGAGTCAACTATGGCTACACCTTC
CASRREKGSRVNYGYTF
>TRBV14|NA|TRBJ2-3|TRBD1
TGTGCCAGCAGCCAAGATAGGGACAGGGGATTCAATACGCAGTATTTT
CASSQDRDRGFNTQYF
>TRBV7-2|NA|TRBJ2-3|NA
TGTGCCAGCAGCTTAGTCGCTCAGGGGTCAGATACGCAGTATTTT
CASSLVAQGSDTQYF